This T cell receptor beta chain comes out of a study of PD-L1 blockade in urothelial cancer. Study-level information: Atezolizumab (1,200 mg intravenously every 3 weeks) began at some point between 2014 and 2016 for patients. Patients with male sex and bladder-origin urothelial cancer accounted for about 85% of the roughly 30 enrolled.

Spike-ins of synthetic TCR analog templates went into each PCR. Repertoires were generated with immunoSEQ multiplex PCR, while TCRdb's copy carries only in-frame clones and drops some. The table lists roughly 51,000 clones, roughly 78% of them singletons, with less than 11% in the top ten. The length of the CDR3 is 16 residues. The V gene's germline CDR1 is MNHEY and CDR2 SVGAGI. J was trimmed by 2 bases and V by 0 bases; bases with no gene match: 5. Indicated time point: pretreatment peripheral blood. Locally advanced or metastatic urothelial carcinoma was diagnosed in the patients. The material sequenced was PBMCs, taken around atezolizumab (anti-PD-L1) treatment. The chain recombines TRBV6-5 with TRBJ2-7, with 9 bases fitting TRBD1. The sequence was obtained from a man between 65 and 85 years old with urothelial cancer. CDR3 residues: CASSYSPGDRAYEQYF. CDR3 DNA: TGTGCCAGCAGTTACTCCCCTGGGGACAGGGCCTACGAGCAGTACTTC.